A selection of T cell receptor beta chains follows, all from one sample in a study of T cells in Graves' hyperthyroidism and ophthalmopathy. Using its own MiXCR run on the multiplex PCR reads, TCRdb lists one record per CDR3 protein. The repertoire holds about 720,000 distinct CDR3 sequences, with around 19% as singletons. Sequenced input: blood. The receptors were sampled from a woman aged 45-60 years with Graves' hyperthyroidism that later progressed to Graves' ophthalmopathy. The CDR3 runs from the conserved cysteine through the conserved F or W. A D gene is named only where the DNA matches it firmly. Some rows have no size entry. The others give once, few or many, or a class for an expanded clone.

d_gene	j_gene	v_gene	abundance	CDR3aa	CDR3nt
-	TRBJ1-4	TRBV3-1	many	CASSQEPSEKLFF	TGTGCCAGCAGCCAAGAACCCAGCGAAAAACTGTTTTTT
-	TRBJ1-2	TRBV5-1	many	CASSPSGTSVYGYTF	TGCGCCAGCAGCCCATCCGGGACATCCGTCTATGGCTACACCTTC
-	TRBJ1-5	TRBV7-6	many	CASSLGSYQPQHF	TGTGCCAGCAGCTTAGGGAGTTATCAGCCCCAGCATTTT
TRBD1	TRBJ1-1	TRBV7-8	many	CASSSARDRGTEAFF	TGTGCCAGCAGCTCGGCGAGGGACAGAGGCACTGAAGCTTTCTTT
-	TRBJ2-2	TRBV2	many	CASSRDLPAGELFF	TGTGCCAGCAGTCGGGACCTCCCGGCCGGGGAGCTGTTTTTT
TRBD1	TRBJ1-1	TRBV2	many	CASSDWTGATEAFF	TGTGCCAGCAGTGATTGGACAGGAGCCACTGAAGCTTTCTTT
TRBD1	TRBJ2-2	TRBV5-1	few	CASSKGQPTGELFF	TGCGCCAGCAGCAAGGGACAGCCTACCGGGGAGCTGTTTTTT
-	TRBJ2-3	TRBV12-3/TRBV12-4	few	CASTMGVFTDTQYF	TGTGCCAGCACTATGGGGGTTTTCACAGATACGCAGTATTTT
-	TRBJ1-1	TRBV7-9	few	CASSLSLMREMNTEAFF	TGTGCCAGCAGCTTGTCCCTTATGAGGGAAATGAACACTGAAGCTTTCTTT
-	TRBJ1-5	TRBV7-8	many	CASMVGRDSNQPQHF	TGTGCCAGCATGGTTGGGAGGGATAGCAATCAGCCCCAGCATTTT
-	TRBJ2-1	TRBV11-2	many	CASSLIASTVIYNEQFF	TGTGCCAGCAGCTTAATTGCATCGACGGTCATCTACAATGAGCAGTTCTTC
-	TRBJ1-2	TRBV7-6	-	CASSLVTGNGYTF	TGTGCCAGCAGCTTAGTAACCGGGAATGGCTACACCTTC
TRBD1	TRBJ2-5	TRBV20-1	-	CSASQGVLYQETQYF	TGCAGTGCTAGTCAGGGGGTGCTGTACCAAGAGACCCAGTACTTC
-	TRBJ1-2	TRBV5-1	-	CASKRQVYGYTF	TGCGCCAGCAAGAGACAGGTCTATGGCTACACCTTC
TRBD1	TRBJ1-1	TRBV29-1	few	CSVIQGIITEAFF	TGCAGCGTGATACAGGGGATAATCACTGAAGCTTTCTTT
TRBD1	TRBJ1-1	TRBV6-5	few	CASSYYDTGAEAFF	TGTGCCAGCAGTTACTACGATACAGGGGCAGAAGCTTTCTTT
TRBD1	TRBJ2-7	TRBV2	many	CASTRDRGQSSYEQYF	TGTGCCAGCACCCGGGACAGGGGGCAGAGCTCCTACGAGCAGTACTTC
-	TRBJ2-1	TRBV12-3/TRBV12-4	many	CAVRSASNEQFF	TGTGCCGTCCGCTCAGCCTCCAATGAGCAGTTCTTC
-	TRBJ1-5	TRBV3-1	many	CASSQESSQPQHF	TGTGCCAGCAGCCAAGAAAGCAGCCAGCCCCAGCATTTT
TRBD1	TRBJ2-3	TRBV11-1	many	CASSTHYRDTGTAHTDTQYF	TGTGCCAGCAGCACTCACTATAGGGACACCGGGACAGCTCACACAGATACGCAGTATTTT
-	TRBJ1-2	TRBV2	many	CASRGVGYGYTF	TGTGCCAGCAGAGGGGTGGGGTATGGCTACACCTTC
-	TRBJ2-5	TRBV30	many	CAWSHLQTETQYF	TGTGCCTGGAGTCACCTCCAGACGGAGACCCAGTACTTC
TRBD1	TRBJ1-3	TRBV4-1	-	CASSQPGQGAGNTIYF	TGCGCCAGCAGCCAACCGGGACAGGGGGCTGGAAACACCATATATTTT
TRBD2	TRBJ2-1	TRBV20-1	many	CSARVRLAGTHYSSYNEQFF	TGCAGTGCTAGAGTCAGACTAGCGGGGACCCATTACAGCTCCTACAATGAGCAGTTCTTC
-	TRBJ2-5	TRBV3-1	many	CASSQASFLETQYF	TGTGCCAGCAGCCAGGCTAGCTTCTTAGAGACCCAGTACTTC
TRBD2	TRBJ2-3	TRBV5-6	many	CASSLSAGEDTQYF	TGTGCCAGCAGCTTGTCAGCGGGGGAAGATACGCAGTATTTT
TRBD1	TRBJ2-5	TRBV7-7	-	CASSPGPGQGRETQYF	TGTGCTAGCAGCCCCGGGCCCGGACAGGGCAGAGAGACCCAGTACTTC
TRBD1	TRBJ1-3	TRBV12-3/TRBV12-4	many	CASTDTRTGGITIYF	TGTGCCAGCACCGACACAAGGACAGGGGGCATCACCATATATTTT
-	TRBJ1-2	TRBV30	many	CAWSRSANYGYTF	TGTGCCTGGAGTCGGAGTGCTAACTATGGCTACACCTTC
-	TRBJ1-3	TRBV6-1	few	CASSEGYGNTIYF	TGTGCCAGCAGTGAGGGGTATGGGAACACCATATATTTT
-	TRBJ2-4	TRBV7-3	many	CASSLRGDAKNIQYF	TGTGCCAGCAGCTTAAGGGGGGACGCCAAAAACATTCAGTACTTC
-	TRBJ1-3	TRBV7-9	-	CASSWPGSGNTIYF	TGTGCCAGCAGCTGGCCGGGTTCTGGAAACACCATATATTTT
-	TRBJ1-2	TRBV18	few	CASSPRAGSDYGYTF	TGTGCCAGCTCACCACGGGCTGGTAGCGATTATGGCTACACCTTC
-	TRBJ2-1	TRBV2	-	CASSELPTTGIGYNEQFF	TGTGCCAGCAGTGAACTCCCCACCACAGGGATTGGCTACAATGAGCAGTTCTTC
-	TRBJ1-6	TRBV27	-	CASKETAAYNSPLHF	TGTGCCAGCAAAGAGACAGCCGCCTATAATTCACCCCTCCACTTT
TRBD2	TRBJ2-3	TRBV2	many	CASSVSRRLAGSTDTQYF	TGTGCCAGCAGTGTCTCCCGAAGACTAGCGGGGAGCACAGATACGCAGTATTTT
-	TRBJ1-2	TRBV29-1	few	CSVQDNYGYTF	TGCAGCGTTCAAGATAACTATGGCTACACCTTC